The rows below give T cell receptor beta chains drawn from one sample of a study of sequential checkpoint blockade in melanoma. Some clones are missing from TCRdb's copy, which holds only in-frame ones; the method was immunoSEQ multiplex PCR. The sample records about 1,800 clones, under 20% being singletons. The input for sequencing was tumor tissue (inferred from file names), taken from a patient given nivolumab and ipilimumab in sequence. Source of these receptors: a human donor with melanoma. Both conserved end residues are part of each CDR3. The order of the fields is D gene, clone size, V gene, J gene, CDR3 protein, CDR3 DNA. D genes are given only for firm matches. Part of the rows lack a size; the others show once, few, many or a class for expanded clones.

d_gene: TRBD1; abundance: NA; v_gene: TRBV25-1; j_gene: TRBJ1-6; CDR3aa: CASSDPINRGSYSPLHF; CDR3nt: TGTGCCAGCAGTGACCCAATCAACAGGGGATCGTATTCACCCCTCCACTTT
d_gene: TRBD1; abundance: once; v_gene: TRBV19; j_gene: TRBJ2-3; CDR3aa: CASSIVGFGQGATDTQYF; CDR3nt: TGTGCCAGTAGTATTGTCGGATTTGGACAGGGGGCCACAGATACGCAGTATTTT
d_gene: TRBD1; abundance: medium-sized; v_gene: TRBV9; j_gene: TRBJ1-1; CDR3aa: CASSVAGTGDTEAFF; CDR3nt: TGTGCCAGCAGCGTAGCCGGGACAGGGGACACTGAAGCTTTCTTT
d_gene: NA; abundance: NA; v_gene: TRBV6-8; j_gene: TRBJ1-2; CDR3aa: CASKLVGNMNYGYTF; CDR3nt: TGTGCCAGCAAACTAGTGGGAAATATGAACTATGGCTACACCTTC
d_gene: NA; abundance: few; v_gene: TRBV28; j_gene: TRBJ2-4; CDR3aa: CATIKGTAKNIQYF; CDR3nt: TGTGCCACCATCAAGGGAACCGCCAAAAACATTCAGTACTTC